This TCR beta chain was captured in a study of technical replicates of blood from several donors. TCRdb's copy holds only in-frame clones and misses some; the assay was immunoSEQ multiplex PCR. The data hold about 90,000 clones, with approximately 90% observed a single time. Trimming stripped 4 bases from V and 4 bases from J, with 11 bases between. CDR1 and CDR2 from the germline V gene are SGHVS and FNYEAQ. This CDR3 comprises 14 residues. This TCR derives from a human donor in good health. This rearrangement joins TRBV7-6 to TRBJ1-5, with TRBD1 as a possible D gene (6 bases). Source material: T cells isolated from PBMCs. CDR3 bases: TGTGCCAGCAGCTCAACTACAGGGAATCAGCCCCAGCATTTT. Its protein product is CASSSTTGNQPQHF.